These 3 T cell receptor beta chains were all obtained from the same sample, sequenced in a study of blood T cells in healthy people across ages. A second PCR of about 7 to 11 cycles used a sample-barcoded 5' primer and a J-beta primer mix. One entry per CDR3 protein results from TCRdb running MiXCR on the 5' RACE reads. The table includes around 800,000 distinct CDR3 sequences, about 45% detected once. Sample: blood. The source is a man at least 80 years old in good health.

The chain recombines TRBV12-3 or TRBV12-4 with TRBJ2-5, with TRBD2 matching over 12 bases. After removal of 6 bases from V and 11 bases from J, the junction contained 13 bases not matched to a gene. This CDR3 is 15 amino acids long. In nucleotides, the CDR3 is TGTGCCAGCAGACGACTAGCGGGAGAGCACACTGAGCAGTACTTC. Amino acids: CASRRLAGEHTEQYF.

The chain recombines TRBV6-2 or TRBV6-3 with TRBJ2-3, with 8 bases matching TRBD2. J lost 3 bases, V lost 2 bases, and 13 bases had no gene match. CDR3 length: 18 residues. The germline gives CDR1 MNHEY, CDR2 SVGEGT. In DNA, the CDR3 is TGTGCCAGCAGTTACCCTTACCCGCGGGAGGTGAAAACAGATACGCAGTATTTT. Translation gives CASSYPYPREVKTDTQYF.

The table lists this clonotype with a few counts. The chain carries TRBV12-3 or TRBV12-4 and TRBJ2-1; the match to TRBD1 covers 9 bases. The CDR3 contains 15 residues. V gave up 7 bases and J gave up 5 bases; unmatched junction bases: 9. CDR3: CASNPRDRADNEQFF. CDR3 sequence (DNA): TGTGCCAGCAACCCCCGGGACAGGGCGGACAATGAGCAGTTCTTC.